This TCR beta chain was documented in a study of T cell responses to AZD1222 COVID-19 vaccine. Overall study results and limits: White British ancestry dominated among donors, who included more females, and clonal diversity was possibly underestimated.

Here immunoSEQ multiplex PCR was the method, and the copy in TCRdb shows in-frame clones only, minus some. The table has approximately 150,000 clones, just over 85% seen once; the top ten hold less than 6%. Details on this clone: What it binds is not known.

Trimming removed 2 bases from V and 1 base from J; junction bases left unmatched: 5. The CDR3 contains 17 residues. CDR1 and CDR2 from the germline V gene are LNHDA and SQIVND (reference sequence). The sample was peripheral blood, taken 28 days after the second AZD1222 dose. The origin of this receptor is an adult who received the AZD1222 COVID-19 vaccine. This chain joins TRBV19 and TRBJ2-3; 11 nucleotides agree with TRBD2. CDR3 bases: TGTGCCAGTAGTATAACACTAGCGGGAGACGGCACAGATACGCAGTATTTT. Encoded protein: CASSITLAGDGTDTQYF.